This T cell receptor (beta chain) was identified in a study of identical twins. This clonotype was seen a few times. Its antigen is not known. CDR1 and CDR2 (germline): DFQATT, SNEGSKA (reference sequence). The CDR3 length is 14 residues. Trimming removed 3 bases at V and 0 bases at J, with 9 bases between. Template switching (which added a universal primer site) was used, and cDNA carried unique molecular identifiers. TCRdb reprocessed the 5' RACE reads via MiXCR and lists one record per CDR3 protein. The sample lists nearly 900,000 distinct CDR3 sequences; roughly an eighth were seen once. Points from the study as a whole: There is a chance that invariant MAIT and iNKT cells partially muddied zero-insertion analyses.

This sample was also put to use in a study of yellow fever vaccine responses in identical twins.

The receptor was derived from a woman in her late teens or twenties in good health. Sequenced material: PBMCs. The V gene is TRBV20-1, the J gene TRBJ2-4; D not resolved. CDR3 sequence: CSASVSLAKNIQYF. CDR3 sequence (DNA): TGCAGTGCTAGTGTATCTCTAGCCAAAAACATTCAGTACTTC.